This T cell receptor beta chain emerged from a study of OX40 agonist ivuxolimab in advanced cancers. Study-level background: Dose-escalation patients suffered from hepatocellular carcinoma, melanoma, renal cell or head and neck cancer.

Using immunoSEQ multiplex PCR, the repertoire was profiled, and TCRdb retains in-frame clones only, with some absent. The table records roughly 80,000 clones, roughly 80% of them present only once. V shed 2 bases and J 2 bases; nucleotides not matched to a gene: 6. CDR3 length: 15 amino acids. Germline CDR1 reads SGHRS; CDR2 reads YFSETQ. This sample comprised CD4+ or CD8+ T cells sorted from blood, obtained in a trial of the OX40 agonist ivuxolimab. The TCR comes from an adult with an advanced solid tumor such as melanoma, head and neck, liver or kidney cancer. The genes are TRBV5-1 and TRBJ1-1; TRBD1 aligns across 7 bases. DNA for the CDR3: TGCGCCAGCAGCTTCGCAGGGGGAAGCAACACTGAAGCTTTCTTT. Encoded protein: CASSFAGGSNTEAFF.